Listed here are 28 T cell receptor beta chains from one sample, sequenced in a study of CD8 T cells in ankylosing spondylitis. General study points: Seemingly distinctive of ankylosing spondylitis blood was a TCR beta motif formed by eight highly homologous variants.

Each CDR3 protein gets one entry after TCRdb re-called the 5' RACE reads with MiXCR. The sample includes about 800,000 distinct CDR3 sequences, roughly 10% seen only once; the top ten take 0.51%. Their cognate antigens are unknown. Sequenced material: blood, either unsorted or a sorted T cell fraction (not recorded which). The receptors derive from a male donor with ankylosing spondylitis.

This clonotype has more than one count but fewer than ten. The genes are TRBV10-3 and TRBJ2-4; 7 bases fit TRBD1. The CDR3 length is 17 residues. Trimming took 10 bases from V and 0 from J; bases not matched to a gene: 15. In germline, CDR1 is ENHRY, CDR2 SYGVKD. In nucleotides, the CDR3 is TGTGCCACATGCGACAGGACGCAGGGGGTAGCCAAAAACATTCAGTACTTC. Protein: CATCDRTQGVAKNIQYF.

V and J are TRBV12-3 or TRBV12-4 and TRBJ2-3, with unresolved D. The CDR3 totals 14 residues. Trimming took 6 bases from V and 4 from J, leaving 14 bases between them. The DNA of the CDR3 is TGTGCCAGCAGCGACCGCGAGAAGTCAGATACGCAGTATTTT. Translating gives CASSDREKSDTQYF.

In its sample, this clonotype was seen a few times. The chain combines TRBV7-2 with TRBJ1-1; a weak D match, TRBD1 (6 bases). Between the trimmed V and J ends, which lost 5 bases and 8 bases, there was a span of 15 bases. The CDR3 is 13 amino acids. CDR1 is SGHTA, CDR2 FQGNSA, per germline. This chain's CDR3 is CASSPDRLIEAFF. In nucleotides, the CDR3 is TGTGCCAGCAGCCCGGACAGACTAATCGAAGCTTTCTTT.

This clonotype has at least ten counts. The chain joins TRBV7-9 to TRBJ1-2, with D maybe TRBD1 (6 bases). Trimming shortened V by 0 bases and J by 0 bases, and 8 bases separated the two germline ends. This CDR3 comprises 15 residues. Germline V gene lookup returns CDR1 SEHNR and CDR2 FQNEAQ (reference sequence). The CDR3, as DNA: TGTGCCAGCAGCTTAGCAGCAGGGGCTAACTATGGCTACACCTTC. Translating it yields CASSLAAGANYGYTF.

This chain connects TRBV29-1 to TRBJ2-7, with D unclear. V gave up 1 base and J gave up 0 bases, with 10 bases separating them. Looked up from germline, CDR1 is SQVTM and CDR2 is ANQGSEA. This CDR3 is built from 14 residues. DNA for the CDR3: TGCAGCGTTGAAGGTCGTCAAAGCTCCTACGAGCAGTACTTC. Its translation: CSVEGRQSSYEQYF.

This chain connects TRBV20-1 to TRBJ2-7, with D perhaps TRBD1 (6 bases). The CDR3 runs to 12 residues. Trimming took 1 base from V and 6 from J, leaving 10 bases between them. Germline lookup yields CDR1 DFQATT and CDR2 SNEGSKA (reference sequence). CDR3 amino acids: CSARVNRVEQYF. CDR3 in DNA: TGCAGTGCTAGAGTGAACAGGGTCGAGCAGTACTTC.

This clonotype showed up just a few times. The chain joins TRBV7-2 to TRBJ2-2; D is unclear. The CDR3 totals 14 residues. V was pared by 5 bases and J by 3 bases, with 10 bases between. Per the germline V gene, CDR1 is SGHTA and CDR2 is FQGNSA. CDR3 in amino acids: CASSLPIHTGELFF. Here the CDR3 DNA reads TGTGCCAGCAGCCTACCTATTCACACCGGGGAGCTGTTTTTT.

V is TRBV5-6 and J is TRBJ2-1; 10 bases match TRBD1. Germline V gives CDR1 SGHDT, CDR2 YYEEEE. The J segment lost 6 bases and the V segment lost 3 bases, leaving 15 bases of the junction unmatched. The CDR3 covers 18 residues. The CDR3 spells CASSSGPPGQGFGNEQFF. In DNA, the CDR3 is TGTGCCAGCAGCTCCGGGCCCCCGGGACAGGGGTTTGGCAATGAGCAGTTCTTC.

This clonotype has more than one count but fewer than ten. The chain employs TRBV7-9 and TRBJ2-1; no firm D call. Deletions cut 5 bases from V and 5 bases from J, with 7 bases between. The CDR3 runs 12 residues. CDR1 is SEHNR, CDR2 FQNEAQ, per germline (reference sequence). CDR3 coding DNA: TGTGCCAGCAGCCCTCCCGACAATGAGCAGTTCTTC. It codes for CASSPPDNEQFF.

This clonotype was counted many times. V gene TRBV5-1 combines with J gene TRBJ2-7; a possible D gene is TRBD2 (5 bases). With 5 bases removed from V and 2 bases from J, the gap between germline ends came to 11 bases. The CDR3 covers 13 residues. The germline V gene encodes CDR1 SGHRS and CDR2 YFSETQ. CDR3 sequence (DNA): TGCGCCAGCAGTTCCGGGATCGCCTACGAGCAGTACTTC. It translates to CASSSGIAYEQYF.

This clonotype turned up a few times. V usage is TRBV20-1 and J usage is TRBJ2-7; D not certain. Trimming removed 5 bases at V and 9 bases at J, with 11 bases between. Germline V gene lookup returns CDR1 DFQATT and CDR2 SNEGSKA (reference sequence). The length of the CDR3 is 10 residues. CDR3 protein: CSAGYSGQYF. CDR3 in DNA: TGCAGTGCTGGATATTCGGGGCAGTACTTC.

This clonotype was recorded at least ten times. This sequence joins TRBV15 and TRBJ1-1; a possible D gene is TRBD1 (6 bases). V lost 5 bases, J lost 0 bases, and 16 bases lay in between. Germline V CDR1 and CDR2: LNHNV, YYDKDF (reference sequence). This CDR3 has 16 amino acids. As DNA, the CDR3 is TGTGCCACCAGCCCCCACGGGGGCAGATTGAACACTGAAGCTTTCTTT. Residues: CATSPHGGRLNTEAFF.

In this sample, this clonotype turned up a few times. CDR3 protein: CASSLVGQALTEAFF. The CDR3 DNA is TGTGCCAGCAGCTTAGTGGGACAGGCATTAACTGAAGCTTTCTTT. The genes are TRBV7-8 and TRBJ1-1, with 8 bases fitting TRBD1. The CDR3 has 15 residues. Germline values: CDR1 SGHVS, CDR2 FQNEAQ. Trimming took 1 base from V and 5 from J; bases not matched to a gene: 6.

This clonotype was detected only a few times. The chain combines TRBV5-1 with TRBJ2-2; the match to TRBD2 covers 10 bases. Trimming cost V 2 bases and J 0 bases; bases outside gene matches: 4. The CDR3 runs 17 residues. The germline V gene encodes CDR1 SGHRS and CDR2 YFSETQ. CDR3 in DNA: TGCGCCAGCAGCTTATCGGGACTAGCGCCGAACACCGGGGAGCTGTTTTTT. Its translation is CASSLSGLAPNTGELFF.

This chain joins TRBV6-1 and TRBJ1-2; 10 bases map to TRBD1. CDR1 MNHNS and CDR2 SASEGT come from the germline V gene. The CDR3 has 15 amino acids. Trimming at V came to 4 bases and at J to 5 bases, leaving 7 bases not matched to a gene. CDR3: CASSGYRDRGYGYTF. CDR3 bases: TGTGCCAGCAGTGGCTACCGGGACAGGGGTTATGGCTACACCTTC.

This rearrangement joins TRBV20-1 to TRBJ2-1; D ambiguous. Germline V CDR1 and CDR2: DFQATT, SNEGSKA (reference sequence). V was clipped by 3 bases and J by 0 bases, with 9 bases between them. The CDR3 is made up of 14 amino acids. As DNA, the CDR3 is TGCAGTGCTAGTCTAATCAGCTCCTACAATGAGCAGTTCTTC. It codes for CSASLISSYNEQFF.

This clonotype was picked up a small number of times. The chain is built from TRBV5-1 and TRBJ2-1, with TRBD2 matching over 8 bases. The CDR3 is 16 amino acids. V was pared by 2 bases and J by 3 bases, with 7 bases of the junction left unmatched. The V gene's germline CDR1 is SGHRS and CDR2 YFSETQ. The CDR3 here is CASSLSSGGGYNEQFF. Written as DNA, the CDR3 is TGCGCCAGCAGCTTATCGTCGGGAGGGGGCTACAATGAGCAGTTCTTC.

This clonotype was counted a few times. The chain combines TRBV20-1 with TRBJ2-3, with D perhaps being TRBD1 or TRBD2 (6 bases each). The CDR3 has 15 amino acids. Trimming cost V 6 bases and J 4 bases, with 20 bases left between them. The germline V gene encodes CDR1 DFQATT and CDR2 SNEGSKA (reference sequence). The DNA for the CDR3 is TGCAGTGCCGAGCGCCAGGGGACTCGCGCAGATACGCAGTATTTT. Its protein is CSAERQGTRADTQYF.

This clonotype came up a few times. This CDR3 is CASSFGEANVLTF. The CDR3 DNA sequence: TGTGCCAGCAGTTTTGGGGAAGCCAACGTCCTGACTTTC. The chain joins TRBV12-3 or TRBV12-4 to TRBJ2-6; D gene unclear. CDR3 size: 13 residues. Trimming removed 3 bases from V and 7 bases from J, with 7 bases in between.

The V call is TRBV7-2, the J call TRBJ2-1, with TRBD2 identical over 11 bases. Germline-derived CDR1 and CDR2 are SGHTA and FQGNSA. The V segment lost 6 bases and the J segment 4 bases; nucleotides outside the gene matches: 8. This CDR3 is built from 16 residues. The CDR3 here is CASSSSGGLLYNEQFF. CDR3 nucleotide sequence: TGTGCCAGCAGTTCTAGCGGGGGGCTCTTATACAATGAGCAGTTCTTC.

This clonotype was detected ten times or more. The V and J genes are TRBV18 and TRBJ2-1; 7 nucleotides agree with TRBD1. The CDR3 totals 14 residues. V gave up 4 bases and J gave up 5 bases; unmatched junction bases: 5. Germline lookup yields CDR1 KGHSH and CDR2 LQKENI. The CDR3 is CASSRAGTDNEQFF. The CDR3 coding sequence is TGTGCCAGCTCACGAGCCGGGACAGACAATGAGCAGTTCTTC.

The sample holds many counts of this clonotype. The chain carries TRBV29-1 and TRBJ2-7; D uncertain. CDR1 and CDR2 from the germline V gene are SQVTM and ANQGSEA. The V end was cut by 4 bases, the J end by 2 bases, with 6 bases between. This CDR3 is 11 amino acids long. The CDR3 DNA reads TGCAGCGTTGGTGTTACCTACGAGCAGTACTTC. Translation gives CSVGVTYEQYF.

This sequence joins TRBV9 and TRBJ2-3; D is unresolved. Germline CDR1 SGDLS, CDR2 YYNGEE. This CDR3 spans 15 amino acids. V shed 6 bases and J shed 2 bases, with 16 bases lying between them. The CDR3 loop reads CASTTAPTLTDTQYF. DNA of the CDR3: TGTGCCAGCACCACAGCACCGACCCTCACAGATACGCAGTATTTT.

The genes are TRBV20-1 and TRBJ1-5; D gene unclear. This CDR3 spans 11 amino acids. The V and J ends lost 5 bases and 7 bases respectively, with 9 bases between them. The germline V gene encodes CDR1 DFQATT and CDR2 SNEGSKA (reference sequence). Here the CDR3 reads CSASQYQPQHF. Here the CDR3 DNA reads TGCAGTGCTTCCCAGTACCAGCCCCAGCATTTT.

The chain links TRBV4-3 to TRBJ2-1, with D possibly matching TRBD2 (8 bases). CDR1 is LGHNA and CDR2 is YSLEER in the germline V gene. V lost 4 bases and J 6 bases, leaving 16 bases between the germline ends. This CDR3 contains 15 residues. CDR3 coding DNA: TGCGCCAGCAGCCCCGGGACTAGGGGGCTCAATGAGCAGTTCTTC. Protein sequence: CASSPGTRGLNEQFF.

This clonotype occurred once. A read error may explain this, as a much larger clone is one base away. The chain carries TRBV5-1 and TRBJ2-3; D is unclear. The CDR3 loop spans 12 amino acids. Germline V lookup: CDR1 SGHRS, CDR2 YFSETQ. The V gene lost 4 bases and the J gene lost 6 bases, with 9 bases spanning the gap. The CDR3 here is CASSPRVDTQYF. For the CDR3, the DNA is TGCGCCAGCAGCCCACGGGTGGATACGCAGTATTTT.

This clonotype was detected many times. The CDR3 sequence is CASSRDGLAEAFF. The CDR3 DNA is TGCGCCAGCAGTCGCGACGGGTTGGCTGAAGCTTTCTTT. The genes are TRBV4-3 and TRBJ1-1; no firm D call. Germline loops: CDR1 LGHNA, CDR2 YSLEER. This CDR3 has 13 residues. The V end was cut by 6 bases, the J end by 6 bases, with 14 bases between.

This clonotype was counted a few times. The rearrangement links TRBV20-1 to TRBJ1-5; D is unclear. Trimming cost V 2 bases and J 5 bases, with 10 bases left between them. CDR1 and CDR2 (germline): DFQATT, SNEGSKA (reference sequence). CDR3 length: 13 amino acids. The CDR3: CSARNQRDQPQHF. In nucleotides, the CDR3 is TGCAGTGCTAGAAATCAAAGGGATCAGCCCCAGCATTTT.